This T cell receptor (beta chain) originates from a study of T cell repertoires in cytomegalovirus infection. Study summary: Public TCR beta signature analysis indicated the presence of both CMV infection and matching HLA type. Whole-study results and caveats: Clonotypes of TCR beta that were HLA-C-restricted and CMV-specific dominated the ex vivo response. Carriers of CMV and the relevant HLA type were discriminated by public TCR beta frequency.

In TCRdb, the reads were re-called with MiXCR into one record per CDR3 protein. Of about 300,000 distinct CDR3 sequences in the sample, roughly 9.3% were seen once. This clonotype occurred many times. The antigen remains unidentified. The CDR3 is 15 amino acids. Germline CDR1 is MNHEY and CDR2 is SVGEGT. After removal of 5 bases from V and 1 base from J, the junction contained 4 bases not matched to a gene. The chain employs TRBV6-2 or TRBV6-3 and TRBJ2-1; 8 nucleotides align to TRBD1. The material sequenced was PBMCs. The TCR was taken from a human donor in good health (CMV status not recorded). Some clones in this sample may be carry-over from other donors' samples. CDR3 residues: CASSTRTGSYNEQFF. The CDR3 coding sequence is TGTGCCAGCAGTACCCGGACAGGGTCCTACAATGAGCAGTTCTTC.